Below, 16 T cell receptor beta chains from the same sample are listed, as sequenced in a study of blood T cells in healthy people across ages. The authors ran a second PCR of about 7 to 12 cycles using a sample-barcoded 5' primer and a J-beta primer mix. MiXCR, run by TCRdb on the 5' RACE reads, gives a single entry per CDR3 protein. The table has around 1,000,000 distinct CDR3 sequences, 20% to 25% seen once; the top ten hold less than 0.85%. The same data also went into a second study, on T cells of mothers and their children.

The sequencing sample was made of blood. The receptors stem from a girl aged 2 to 10 in good health.

The chain is built from TRBV12-3 or TRBV12-4 and TRBJ2-1; D is uncertain. The CDR3 covers 12 residues. V lost 0 bases and J lost 14, with 11 bases in between. CDR3 nucleotides: TGTGCCAGCAGTTTAGCGATGGGTAGGAAGTTCTTC. Its translation is CASSLAMGRKFF.

This clonotype was seen more than once but under ten times. The rearrangement uses TRBV7-9 and TRBJ1-1, with TRBD1 matching over 8 bases. Germline CDR1 SEHNR, CDR2 FQNEAQ (reference sequence). The CDR3 loop spans 16 amino acids. The V gene end was trimmed by 2 bases and the J gene end by 11 bases; junction bases not matched to a gene: 16. The CDR3 here is CASSLPATGVQGEAFF. The CDR3 region has the DNA TGTGCCAGCAGCTTACCCGCGACAGGGGTACAGGGTGAGGCTTTCTTT.

This clonotype came up a few times. CDR3 nucleotide sequence: TGTGCCAGCAGCCCCAAAAGGCTAGCGGGAGTTAATGAGCAGTTCTTC. Its translation is CASSPKRLAGVNEQFF. The V and J genes are TRBV7-3 and TRBJ2-5; TRBD2 agrees at 10 bases. The end of the DNA fits TRBJ2-1 better, so the J call may be wrong. The germline gives CDR1 SGHTA, CDR2 FQGTGA. The CDR3 is made up of 16 amino acids.

This sequence joins TRBV29-1 and TRBJ2-5, with D possibly called TRBD1 or TRBD2 (6 bases each). The CDR3 sequence is 14 residues long. The germline gives CDR1 SQVTM, CDR2 ANQGSEA. V was pared by 7 bases and J by 5 bases, with 20 bases between. CDR3 region: CSDTPGADRETQYF. Written as DNA, the CDR3 is TGCAGCGATACCCCGGGGGCGGATAGGGAGACCCAGTACTTC.

V and J are TRBV6-2 or TRBV6-3 and TRBJ2-7; D is undetermined. V lost 4 bases, J lost 6 bases, and 7 bases lay in between. The CDR3 is 11 amino acids. CDR1 is MNHEY and CDR2 is SVGEGT in the germline V gene. The DNA for the CDR3 is TGTGCCAGCAGTTTTCTTCCCGAGCAGTACTTC. Its protein is CASSFLPEQYF.

The CDR3 region is CASSYGQGVNYGYTF. CDR3 DNA sequence: TGTGCCAGCAGCTACGGACAGGGGGTTAACTATGGCTACACCTTC. The chain carries TRBV13 and TRBJ1-2, with 10 bases matching TRBD1. The V gene's germline CDR1 is PRHDT and CDR2 FYEKMQ (reference sequence). With 4 bases clipped from V and 1 base from J, the junction kept 3 bases outside the gene matches. CDR3 length equals 15 residues. Full variable domain (missing parts from reference TRBV13 and TRBJ1-2): AAGVIQSPRHLIKEKRETATLKCYPIPRHDTVYWYQQGPGQDPQFLISFYEKMQSDKGSIPDRFSAQQFSDYHSELNMSSLELGDSALYFCASSYGQGVNYGYTFGSGTRLTVV.

In its sample, this clonotype was seen a few times. A junction boundary mismatches the germline segment, possibly from a read error. V is TRBV6-1 and J is TRBJ1-5; 7 nucleotides agree with TRBD1. Per the germline V gene, CDR1 is MNHNS and CDR2 is SASEGT. The CDR3 loop spans 13 amino acids. CDR3: CASSEGGDQPQHF. DNA for the CDR3: TGTGCCAGCAGCGAAGGGGGCGATCAGCCCCAGCATTTT.

This clonotype appeared a few times. This chain connects TRBV29-1 to TRBJ1-1; D call uncertain. CDR1 is SQVTM and CDR2 is ANQGSEA in the germline V gene. Trimming removed 1 base at V and 1 base at J, with 10 bases between. This CDR3 spans 14 amino acids. The CDR3 sequence: CSVEVWKQNTEAFF. The CDR3 DNA is TGCAGCGTTGAAGTTTGGAAACAGAACACTGAAGCTTTCTTT.

This clonotype has ten or more counts. This chain connects TRBV28 to TRBJ2-5, with 9 bases fitting TRBD2. The J call could be wrong; TRBJ2-1 is a better fit for the DNA end. CDR3 size: 13 residues. Looked up from germline, CDR1 is MDHEN and CDR2 is SYDVKM. CDR3 region: CASSYTSGNEQFF. DNA for the CDR3: TGTGCCAGCAGTTACACTAGCGGGAATGAGCAGTTCTTC.

The chain links TRBV28 to TRBJ1-3; D is undetermined. CDR1 is MDHEN and CDR2 is SYDVKM in the germline V gene. V gave up 3 bases and J gave up 1 base, with 10 bases separating them. This CDR3 comprises 15 residues. In nucleotides, the CDR3 is TGTGCCAGCAGTTTGCGGCGCTATTCTGGAAACACCATATATTTT. Residues: CASSLRRYSGNTIYF.

The table lists this clonotype with a few counts. In DNA form, the CDR3 reads TGCAGTGCTAGCCCTCCGGATCGGGAAAAACTGTTTTTT. Its protein is CSASPPDREKLFF. The rearrangement joins TRBV20-1 to TRBJ1-4; D is uncertain. The CDR3 length is 13 residues. V was cut by 3 bases and J by 8 bases, with 13 bases left in between. Per the germline V gene, CDR1 is DFQATT and CDR2 is SNEGSKA (reference sequence).

The CDR3 loop reads CASSARVADTQYF. CDR3 sequence (DNA): TGTGCCAGCAGTGCACGGGTTGCAGATACGCAGTATTTT. This chain uses TRBV27 with TRBJ2-3; D gene uncertain. CDR1 is MNHEY, CDR2 SMNVEV, per germline (reference sequence). This CDR3 spans 13 amino acids. Between the trimmed V and J ends, which lost 5 bases and 4 bases, there was a span of 10 bases.

This clonotype appeared a few times. The chain is built from TRBV5-1 and TRBJ2-7, with D possibly matching TRBD1 (6 bases). V lost 2 bases and J lost 4, with 13 bases in between. There are 14 residues in the CDR3. Germline lookup yields CDR1 SGHRS and CDR2 YFSETQ. The CDR3 spells CASSFDRTYYEQYF. CDR3 bases: TGCGCCAGCAGCTTTGACAGGACCTATTACGAGCAGTACTTC. Drawing the rest from reference TRBV5-1 and TRBJ2-7, the complete variable domain is KAGVTQTPRYLIKTRGQQVTLSCSPISGHRSVSWYQQTPGQGLQFLFEYFSETQRNKGNFPGRFSGRQFSNSRSEMNVSTLELGDSALYLCASSFDRTYYEQYFGPGTRLTVT.

The CDR3 protein is CASSSAVGTSNTEAFF. The CDR3 bases are TGCGCCAGCAGCTCCGCCGTTGGGACATCGAACACTGAAGCTTTCTTT. The rearrangement uses TRBV5-1 and TRBJ1-1; a weak D match, TRBD1 (6 bases). The CDR3 runs 16 residues. The V gene lost 3 bases and the J gene lost 1 base, with 16 bases spanning the gap. Looked up from germline, CDR1 is SGHRS and CDR2 is YFSETQ.

J is TRBJ1-1 and V is TRBV6-2 or TRBV6-3; weak D call: TRBD1 (5 bases). The CDR3 covers 13 residues. The V end lost 6 bases, the J end lost 11 bases, and 19 bases lay between the germline ends. CDR1 MNHEY and CDR2 SVGEGT come from the germline V gene. Written as DNA, the CDR3 is TGTGCCAGCAGCTTGGTGGGACTTGAGGTGGCTTTCTTT. As protein: CASSLVGLEVAFF.

This clonotype was counted between two and nine times. The chain has TRBV7-9 and TRBJ2-5; 7 positions match TRBD1. This CDR3 region has 14 residues. The trim removed 5 bases at V and 5 bases at J, leaving 8 bases unmatched. Germline CDR1 reads SEHNR; CDR2 reads FQNEAQ (reference sequence). This chain's CDR3 is CASSAQDRLETQYF. The CDR3 bases are TGTGCCAGCAGCGCCCAGGACAGGTTGGAGACCCAGTACTTC.